In its sample, the clone carrying this TCR beta chain ranks as medium-sized (0.01 to 0.1%). The sample is drawn from a study of low-dose radiotherapy and immunotherapy resistance in tumors. Looking at the study overall: Cohort 2's total reached 13 Gy over 26 weeks, at 1 Gy per fraction every two weeks.

Alpha and beta chains were covered, as first-strand cDNA relied on TRAV- and TRBV-specific primers. Over roughly 20 PCR cycles, TCRs were amplified from a constant-region primer and V-primer adapter. MiXCR, applied by TCRdb to the reads, yields one record per CDR3 protein. The repertoire has 55,000 to 65,000 distinct CDR3 sequences, more than 25% of them found once; the top ten carry 5.5% to 8%. Time point noted: before trial treatment. CDR3 length: 14 residues. Trimming cost V 5 bases and J 1 base, with 11 bases left between them. The sample consisted of PBMCs, taken before treatment. This chain uses TRBV12-3 or TRBV12-4 with TRBJ1-1, with D maybe TRBD1 (6 bases). The sequence came from a male donor with rectosigmoid adenocarcinoma. CDR3 in amino acids: CASSLQTGNTEAFF. CDR3 bases: TGTGCCAGCAGTCTACAGACAGGGAACACTGAAGCTTTCTTT.